This entry lists 17 T cell receptor beta chains sequenced from one sample in a study of memory CD4+ T cells and cytomegalovirus serostatus. Single viable CD3+CD4+CD8-CD45RO+ cells were sorted as the memory CD4+ T cells. The repertoire was sequenced with immunoSEQ multiplex PCR; TCRdb's copy has only in-frame clones and lacks some. The sample shows about 41,000 clones, roughly 83% of them seen only once. Sequenced material: memory CD4+ T cells from blood. The origin of the receptors is an adult in good health and CMV-seronegative.

J is TRBJ2-3 and V is TRBV11-2, with D possibly TRBD2 on 6 matching bases. Per germline, CDR1 SGHAT and CDR2 FQNNGV. Deletions cut 5 bases from V and 6 bases from J, with 12 bases between. The CDR3 is made up of 13 amino acids. CDR3 sequence: CASSPEGLDTQYF. For the CDR3, the DNA is TGTGCCAGCAGCCCGGAGGGGCTTGATACGCAGTATTTT.

The chain carries TRBV5-1 and TRBJ2-5; the D gene could be TRBD1 or TRBD2 (5 bases each). The length of the CDR3 is 12 residues. Looked up from germline, CDR1 is SGHRS and CDR2 is YFSETQ. V lost 4 bases, J lost 3 bases, and 7 bases lay in between. The CDR3 sequence is CASSRGEETQYF. CDR3 DNA: TGCGCCAGCAGCCGGGGCGAAGAGACCCAGTACTTC.

This sequence joins TRBV2 and TRBJ1-5; 11 bases fit TRBD1. Germline trimming cut 9 bases from V and 7 bases from J; bases unmatched to any gene: 11. CDR1 and CDR2 from the germline V gene are SNHLY and FYNNEI. The CDR3 spans 15 residues. This CDR3 is CASTRTGGSGQPQHF. CDR3 bases: TGTGCCAGTACACGGACAGGGGGCTCAGGCCAGCCCCAGCATTTT.

The J gene is TRBJ1-1, the V gene TRBV30, with 8 bases that match TRBD1. The germline V gene encodes CDR1 GTSNPN and CDR2 SVGIG (reference sequence). The CDR3 covers 13 residues. V lost 4 bases and J lost 8; bases outside the gene matches: 9. CDR3 loop: CAWTGGYGVEAFF. Here the CDR3 DNA reads TGTGCCTGGACAGGGGGCTATGGGGTCGAAGCTTTCTTT. Together with reference TRBV30 and TRBJ1-1, the CDR3 gives the full variable domain: SQTIHQWPATLVQPVGSPLSLECTVEGTSNPNLYWYRQAAGRGLQLLFYSVGIGQISSEVPQNLSASRPQDRQFILSSKKLLLSDSGFYLCAWTGGYGVEAFFGQGTRLTVV.

The CDR3 DNA follows: TGCGCCAGCAGCTGGTCCTTAGCGGGGGGCCGTTACGAGCAGTACTTC. Translation: CASSWSLAGGRYEQYF. V is TRBV5-1 and J is TRBJ2-7; 10 bases agree with TRBD2. The CDR3 has 16 amino acids. The germline V gene encodes CDR1 SGHRS and CDR2 YFSETQ. V lost 3 bases to trimming and J lost 4 bases; unmatched junction nucleotides: 10.

The DNA for the CDR3 is TGTGCCAGCAGTGGACTAGCGGGTGTGTACCAAGAGACCCAGTACTTC. This translates into CASSGLAGVYQETQYF. The rearrangement joins TRBV2 to TRBJ2-5; 10 nucleotides align to TRBD2. Per germline, CDR1 SNHLY and CDR2 FYNNEI. CDR3 length: 16 residues. V lost 4 bases, J lost 0 bases, and 5 bases stayed unmatched. The whole variable domain, filled in from reference TRBV2 and TRBJ2-5, reads EPEVTQTPSHQVTQMGQEVILRCVPISNHLYFYWYRQILGQKVEFLVSFYNNEISEKSEIFDDQFSVERPDGSNFTLKIRSTKLEDSAMYFCASSGLAGVYQETQYFGPGTRLLVL.

V gene TRBV7-3 combines with J gene TRBJ2-5, with TRBD2 identical over 12 bases. The V segment lost 3 bases and the J segment 2 bases; nucleotides outside the gene matches: 1. CDR1 is SGHTA and CDR2 is FQGTGA in the germline V gene. The CDR3 spans 15 residues. The CDR3 DNA reads as TGTGCCAGCAGCTTTACTAGCGGGGGGCAAGAGACCCAGTACTTC. It encodes CASSFTSGGQETQYF.

The V gene is TRBV5-6, the J gene TRBJ1-4; D perhaps matches TRBD1 (6 bases). The CDR3 is 15 residues long. CDR1 SGHDT and CDR2 YYEEEE come from the germline V gene. Trimming removed 3 bases from V and 10 bases from J, with 19 bases in between. CDR3 residues: CASSSDSQGVGKLFF. The CDR3 region has the DNA TGTGCCAGCAGCTCGGACAGTCAGGGCGTAGGAAAACTGTTTTTT.

The chain is built from TRBV19 and TRBJ2-7; tentative D call: TRBD1 (5 bases). The V gene lost 10 bases and the J gene lost 5 bases, with 15 bases spanning the gap. This CDR3 spans 12 amino acids. The germline CDR1 and CDR2 sequences are LNHDA and SQIVND (reference sequence). The CDR3 reads CATANQGNEQYF. The CDR3 DNA reads as TGTGCCACCGCAAACCAGGGAAACGAGCAGTACTTC.

This sequence joins TRBV27 and TRBJ2-1; D gene unclear. Per germline, CDR1 MNHEY and CDR2 SMNVEV (reference sequence). V was shortened by 3 bases and J by 9 bases, with 12 bases between the two germline ends. The CDR3 is 13 residues long. The CDR3 region is CASSFEVVGEQFF. The CDR3 DNA reads as TGTGCCAGCAGTTTTGAGGTAGTCGGTGAGCAGTTCTTC.

The V call is TRBV27, the J call TRBJ1-5; D perhaps matches TRBD1 (5 bases). There are 16 residues in the CDR3. Germline V CDR1 and CDR2: MNHEY, SMNVEV (reference sequence). Trimming stripped 0 bases from V and 4 bases from J, with 13 bases between. The CDR3 protein is CASSLSPRGKNQPQHF. The CDR3 nucleotides are TGTGCCAGCAGTTTATCGCCGCGGGGGAAAAATCAGCCCCAGCATTTT.

This chain links TRBV7-3 with TRBJ2-7, with D perhaps assigned TRBD1 or TRBD2 (5 bases each). Per germline, CDR1 SGHTA and CDR2 FQGTGA. Between the trimmed V and J ends, which lost 0 bases and 6 bases, there was a span of 15 bases. This CDR3 has 15 amino acids. CDR3 bases: TGTGCCAGCAGCTTAACAAGTGGGCGAGGGGTCGAGCAGTACTTC. Translated, it gives CASSLTSGRGVEQYF.

This chain joins TRBV4-2 and TRBJ2-1; either TRBD1 or TRBD2 may supply D (5 bases each). Trimming shortened V by 2 bases and J by 9 bases, and 17 bases separated the two germline ends. Germline CDR1 reads LGHNA; CDR2 reads YNFKEQ. The CDR3 is 15 residues long. DNA for the CDR3: TGTGCCAGCAGCCAAAACTACGGGGCTTTGAGTGAGCAGTTCTTC. Protein product: CASSQNYGALSEQFF.

This chain uses TRBV7-2 with TRBJ2-3; 11 bases match TRBD2. The trim removed 5 bases at V and 6 bases at J, leaving 7 bases unmatched. There are 15 residues in the CDR3. Germline V gene sequence: CDR1 SGHTA, CDR2 FQGNSA. CDR3 nucleotide sequence: TGTGCCAGCAGCACGCGACTAGCGGGGACGGATACGCAGTATTTT. Translating it yields CASSTRLAGTDTQYF.

V and J are TRBV2 and TRBJ2-7; no clear D gene. The CDR3 loop spans 13 amino acids. The germline gives CDR1 SNHLY, CDR2 FYNNEI. The V end was cut by 3 bases, the J end by 3 bases, with 9 bases between. The CDR3 region is CASSDGPDYEQYF. CDR3 in DNA: TGTGCCAGCAGTGACGGACCAGACTACGAGCAGTACTTC.

This chain connects TRBV5-1 to TRBJ2-1; D is undetermined. Germline CDR1 and CDR2: SGHRS and YFSETQ. Trimming stripped 7 bases from V and 0 bases from J, with 2 bases between. The CDR3 loop spans 11 amino acids. CDR3 DNA: TGCGCCAGCGCCTCCTACAATGAGCAGTTCTTC. Translating it yields CASASYNEQFF.

This chain links TRBV25-1 with TRBJ2-5; no firm D call. V gave up 2 bases and J gave up 5 bases, with 9 bases separating them. Germline loops: CDR1 MGHDK, CDR2 SYGVNS. The CDR3 length is 13 residues. The CDR3 is CASSEKAYETQYF. The CDR3 coding sequence is TGTGCCAGCAGTGAAAAAGCCTATGAGACCCAGTACTTC.